This T cell receptor beta chain was sequenced during a study of cytomegalovirus exposure and HLA in healthy donors. About the study: An early data release held 75 million to 100 million unique TCRs from HLA-typed donors. The study's findings and limits: For most subjects, TCR beta sequences were reported to predict HLA-A and HLA-B alleles with accuracy.

In nominal health when sampled, donors likely had unrecorded immune exposures nonetheless. Of note for this clone: Its antigen is currently unknown.

Primers: 60 Vbeta forward and 13 Jbeta reverse. The data were produced by immunoSEQ multiplex PCR, yet TCRdb's version contains in-frame clones alone and is incomplete. The sample has 100,000 to 150,000 clones, and its top ten clones hold over 1.5%. The sequence was obtained from a man between 18 and 29 years old in good health and CMV-seronegative. The material sequenced was PBMCs.

The CDR3 DNA follows: TGTGCCAGCAGTTGGGACAGGGCGCGTCAGCCCCAGCATTTT. Residues: CASSWDRARQPQHF. The chain recombines TRBV6-5 with TRBJ1-5, with TRBD1 matching 9 bases. CDR3 size: 14 residues. CDR1 and CDR2 from the germline V gene are MNHEY and SVGAGI. The J segment lost 6 bases and the V segment lost 4 bases, leaving 4 bases of the junction unmatched.